The next 15 T cell receptor beta chains were all read from a single sample in a study of CDR3 diversity in severe acne (dated by TCRdb to the late 2010s). Library preparation employed PCR. The sample was run on an Illumina HiSeq 2000. Starting from the raw public reads, TCRdb applied fastp trimming at Q25, assembled clones with MiXCR and retained in-frame beta chains. Rows with one shared CDR3 protein collapse into an entry with the most common genes and DNA. The sample yields around 100,000 distinct CDR3 sequences; roughly half were counted once. In total, the top ten clones hold 12% of the sample. Sequencing was carried out using blood. The receptors come from a male donor with acne.

This clonotype was picked up a small number of times. The V and J genes are TRBV10-2 and TRBJ1-2; D not resolved. Trimming removed 3 bases from V and 1 base from J, with 9 bases in between. This CDR3 contains 14 residues. The germline gives CDR1 WSHSY, CDR2 SAAADI. Here the CDR3 DNA reads TGCGCCAGCAGTGATGATAGCGGTAACTATGGCTACACCTTC. Residues: CASSDDSGNYGYTF.

This clonotype occurred many times. The chain links TRBV12-3 or TRBV12-4 to TRBJ2-1, with 7 bases fitting TRBD1. CDR3 length: 14 amino acids. After removal of 5 bases from V and 3 bases from J, the junction contained 4 bases not matched to a gene. The CDR3: CASSPGTVYNEQFF. CDR3 bases: TGTGCCAGCAGTCCCGGGACAGTCTACAATGAGCAGTTCTTC.

This clonotype was seen more than once but under ten times. The rearrangement links TRBV29-1 to TRBJ2-7; 12 bases align to TRBD2. V was pared by 2 bases and J by 4 bases, with 6 bases of the junction left unmatched. Per the germline V gene, CDR1 is SQVTM and CDR2 is ANQGSEA. The CDR3 runs 15 residues. In DNA form, the CDR3 reads TGCAGCGTTGAACTAGCGGGAGGGCAGGCTTACGAGCAGTACTTC. Its translation is CSVELAGGQAYEQYF.

The chain recombines TRBV18 with TRBJ1-1; D ambiguous. Germline CDR1 is KGHSH and CDR2 is LQKENI. The CDR3 is 14 amino acids. Trimming removed 3 bases at V and 5 bases at J, with 13 bases between. CDR3 nucleotide sequence: TGTGCCAGCTCACCGGGCGGGCAGAGGACTGAAGCTTTCTTT. Translating it yields CASSPGGQRTEAFF.

The chain has TRBV12-3 or TRBV12-4 and TRBJ2-6; no clear D gene. V lost 2 bases, J lost 2 bases, and 7 bases lay in between. The CDR3 contains 15 residues. DNA of the CDR3: TGTGCCAGCAGTTTACAAGGGACTGGGGCCAACGTCCTGACTTTC. The encoded protein is CASSLQGTGANVLTF.

At least ten counts were recorded for this clonotype. V gene TRBV7-9 combines with J gene TRBJ1-2, with a weak D call TRBD1 (5 bases). The CDR3 is 16 residues long. V was shortened by 5 bases and J by 0 bases, with 16 bases between the two germline ends. Germline assignment: CDR1 SEHNR and CDR2 FQNEAQ (reference sequence). The CDR3: CASSDDRGAANYGYTF. The CDR3 DNA follows: TGTGCCAGCAGCGACGATCGGGGCGCCGCTAACTATGGCTACACCTTC.

Note on this clonotype: A much larger clonotype is one base distant, so this may be a read error. The rearrangement uses TRBV19 and TRBJ2-1; D not resolved. This CDR3 contains 14 residues. Germline CDR1 LNHDA, CDR2 SQIVND (reference sequence). The CDR3 loop is CAGSIVPTYNERFF. The DNA of the CDR3 is TGTGCCGGTAGTATAGTGCCTACCTACAATGAGCGGTTCTTC.

About this clonotype itself: At one of its ends the junction is not consistent with the germline gene, which may arise from a read error. The V call is TRBV7-3, the J call TRBJ2-7, with TRBD1 matching over 10 bases. The CDR3 sequence is 15 residues long. Per the germline V gene, CDR1 is SGHTA and CDR2 is FQGTGA. In DNA form, the CDR3 reads TGCGCCAGCAGCCAAGGGACAGGGGTCACTTACGAGCAGTACTTC. It codes for CASSQGTGVTYEQYF. Together with reference TRBV7-3 and TRBJ2-7, the CDR3 gives the full variable domain: GAGVSQTPSNKVTEKGKYVELRCDPISGHTALYWYRQSLGQGPEFLIYFQGTGAADDSGLPNDRFFAVRPEGSVSTLKIQRTERGDSAVYLCASSQGTGVTYEQYFGPGTRLTVT.

The table lists this clonotype with many counts. The rearrangement joins TRBV7-3 to TRBJ2-7, with a weak D call TRBD2 (6 bases). This CDR3 is 15 amino acids long. In germline, CDR1 is SGHTA, CDR2 FQGTGA. V dropped 4 bases and J dropped 4 bases, with 17 bases sitting between them. The DNA for the CDR3 is TGTGCCAGCAGCTCGAAAGGCGGGGCCACATACGAGCAGTACTTC. Protein: CASSSKGGATYEQYF.

This clonotype was found once. A much larger clone differs by one base, so this may be a read error. The gene calls are TRBV24-1 and TRBJ2-2, with D tentatively TRBD1 (6 bases). This CDR3 spans 15 amino acids. Germline V gene lookup returns CDR1 KGHDR and CDR2 SFDVKD. This CDR3 reads CATSDLQGNTGELLF. CDR3 DNA sequence: TGTGCCACCAGTGATTTGCAGGGGAACACCGGGGAGCTGTTATTT.

This clonotype was seen many times. This chain joins TRBV28 and TRBJ2-7; D gene unclear. Looked up from germline, CDR1 is MDHEN and CDR2 is SYDVKM. The CDR3 spans 14 residues. V dropped 5 bases and J dropped 2 bases, with 13 bases sitting between them. CDR3 region: CASSPTVTAYEQYF. CDR3 bases: TGTGCCAGCAGTCCTACAGTGACCGCCTACGAGCAGTACTTC.

The V gene is TRBV2, the J gene TRBJ1-5; D not certain. In germline, CDR1 is SNHLY, CDR2 FYNNEI. Trimming took off 4 bases at V and 4 bases at J, with 14 bases between the two ends. The CDR3 has 15 amino acids. The CDR3 protein is CASSGRPELNQPQHF. The CDR3 nucleotides are TGTGCCAGCAGTGGAAGGCCAGAGCTGAATCAGCCCCAGCATTTT.

The genes are TRBV3-1 and TRBJ2-3; 9 positions match TRBD2. V dropped 6 bases and J dropped 0; count of bases not matched to a gene: 7. From germline, CDR1 is LGHDT and CDR2 YNNKEL (reference sequence). The CDR3 spans 16 residues. Here the CDR3 DNA reads TGTGCCAGCAGTCCTCGACTAGCGGCGAGCACAGATACGCAGTATTTT. Its translation is CASSPRLAASTDTQYF.

This clonotype was seen only a few times. The rearrangement joins TRBV10-3 to TRBJ1-2; D uncertain. Germline V CDR1 and CDR2: ENHRY, SYGVKD. Trimming took off 4 bases at V and 2 bases at J, with 8 bases between the two ends. CDR3 length equals 13 residues. The CDR3 sequence: CAISVGRNYGYTF. CDR3 coding DNA: TGTGCCATCAGTGTCGGCAGGAACTATGGCTACACCTTC.

The J gene is TRBJ1-2, the V gene TRBV5-4; 9 bases match TRBD1. CDR3 length equals 14 residues. Germline-derived CDR1 and CDR2 are SGHNT and YYREEE (reference sequence). The trim removed 4 bases at V and 7 bases at J, leaving 8 bases unmatched. CDR3 bases: TGTGCCAGCAGCACTCGGACAGGGGAGGGTGGCTACACCTTC. Translated, it gives CASSTRTGEGGYTF.